The TCR beta chain under discussion was sequenced for a study of blood T cell repertoires in COVID-19. Study-level background: There were acute and convalescent COVID-19 samples, and they came from the United States, Italy and Spain. The cDNA or gDNA used as material had been derived from T cells, B-cell-depleted T cells, or PBMCs.

Original processing notes: Amplification with reference gene primers provided the estimates of nucleated cell counts. Assay: immunoSEQ multiplex PCR; the TCRdb copy retains only in-frame clones and omits some. D and trimming were read from the DNA, whereas the V and J calls and clone size are those reported in that table. Altogether 150,000 to 200,000 clones are present, 85% being singletons, with the ten largest covering about 3%. Trimming took off 3 bases at V and 1 base at J, with 10 bases between the two ends. The CDR3 has 15 amino acids. The germline gives CDR1 LNHNV, CDR2 YYDKDF (reference sequence).

Sequenced: peripheral blood. The receptor's source is a human donor with acute or convalescent COVID-19. The donor label of this sample is uncertain. V is TRBV15 and J is TRBJ2-1; D is undetermined. The chain's CDR3 is CATSSTAASYNEQFF. CDR3 coding DNA: TGTGCCACCAGCAGTACGGCGGCTTCCTACAATGAGCAGTTCTTC.